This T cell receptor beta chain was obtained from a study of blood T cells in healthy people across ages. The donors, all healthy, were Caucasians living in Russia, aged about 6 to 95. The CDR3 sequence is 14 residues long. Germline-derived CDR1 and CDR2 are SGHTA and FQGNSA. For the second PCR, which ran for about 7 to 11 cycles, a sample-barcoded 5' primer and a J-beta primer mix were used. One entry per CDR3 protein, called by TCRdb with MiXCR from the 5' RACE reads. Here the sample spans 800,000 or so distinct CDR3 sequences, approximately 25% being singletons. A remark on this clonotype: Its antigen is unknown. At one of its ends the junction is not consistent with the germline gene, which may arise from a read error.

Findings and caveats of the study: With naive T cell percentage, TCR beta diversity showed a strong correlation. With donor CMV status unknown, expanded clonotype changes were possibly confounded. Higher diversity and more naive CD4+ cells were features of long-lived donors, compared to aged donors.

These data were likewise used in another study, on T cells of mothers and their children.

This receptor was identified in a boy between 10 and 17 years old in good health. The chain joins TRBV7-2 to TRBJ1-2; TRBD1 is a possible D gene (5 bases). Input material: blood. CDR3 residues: CASSLIGSGGRPNF. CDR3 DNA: TGTGCCAGCAGCTTAATAGGCTCCGGGGGACGGCCGAACTTC.